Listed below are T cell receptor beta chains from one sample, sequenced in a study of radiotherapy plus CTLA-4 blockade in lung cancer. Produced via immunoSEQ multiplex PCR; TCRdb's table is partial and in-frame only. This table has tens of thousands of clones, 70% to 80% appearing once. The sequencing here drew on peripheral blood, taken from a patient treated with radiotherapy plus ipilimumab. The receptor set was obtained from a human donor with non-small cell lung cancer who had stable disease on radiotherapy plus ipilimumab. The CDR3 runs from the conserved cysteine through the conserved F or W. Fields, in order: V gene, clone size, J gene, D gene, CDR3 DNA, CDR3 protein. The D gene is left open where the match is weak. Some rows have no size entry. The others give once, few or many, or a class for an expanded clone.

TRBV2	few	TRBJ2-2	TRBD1	TGTGCCAGCACACGGGACAGGGGGACCGGGGAGCTGTTTTTT	CASTRDRGTGELFF
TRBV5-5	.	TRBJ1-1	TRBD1	TGTGCCAGCAGCACCAGGACAGGGGGGCCTAACACTGAAGCTTTCTTT	CASSTRTGGPNTEAFF
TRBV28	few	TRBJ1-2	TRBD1	TGTGCCAGCAGTTCTCATCACCAGGGGGCTAACTATGGCTACACCTTC	CASSSHHQGANYGYTF
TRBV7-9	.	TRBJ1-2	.	TGTGCCAGCTCAGGGGCCGGCGACTATGGCTACACCTTC	CASSGAGDYGYTF
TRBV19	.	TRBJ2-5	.	TGTGCCAGTAGTATAGATAGGCGGCGGGGTGAGACCCAGTACTTC	CASSIDRRRGETQYF
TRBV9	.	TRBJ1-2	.	TGTGCCAGCAGCGTCGGGGGGGCCCTATCGGGCTACACCTTC	CASSVGGALSGYTF
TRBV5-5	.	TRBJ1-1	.	TGTGCCAGCAGCTTTCTGGCCGGCTCGAACACTGAAGCTTTCTTT	CASSFLAGSNTEAFF
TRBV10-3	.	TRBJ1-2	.	TGTGCCATCAGTGGGGGGGACTATGGCTACACCTTC	CAISGGDYGYTF
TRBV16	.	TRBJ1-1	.	TGTGCCAGCAGCCAAGAACAGGGTGCTGAAGCTTTCTTT	CASSQEQGAEAFF
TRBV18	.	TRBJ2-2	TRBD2	TGTGCCAGCTCACCTTCATCTCTACTAGCGGGGAACACCGGGGAGCTGTTTTTT	CASSPSSLLAGNTGELFF
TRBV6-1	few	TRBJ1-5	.	TGTGCCAGCAGTGAAATTTCGCCTAGTGGGTCTCAGCCCCAGCATTTT	CASSEISPSGSQPQHF
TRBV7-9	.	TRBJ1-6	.	TGTGCCAGCAGCTTAGAGTCCTTTAATTCACCCCTCCACTTT	CASSLESFNSPLHF
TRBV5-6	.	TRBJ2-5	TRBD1	TGTGCCAGCAGCTTCGGGACAGAAGAGACCCAGTACTTC	CASSFGTEETQYF
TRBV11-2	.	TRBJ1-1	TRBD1	TGTGCCAGCAGCCAAGGACAGGGGGCTCCCCGCCTAACCTTT	CASSQGQGAPRLTF
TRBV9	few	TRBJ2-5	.	TGTGCCAGCAGCGTATCCGGCCCAGGGACCCAGTACTTC	CASSVSGPGTQYF
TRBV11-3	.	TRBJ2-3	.	TGTGCCAGCAGTCGGACGGCCTCCACAGATACGCAGTATTTT	CASSRTASTDTQYF
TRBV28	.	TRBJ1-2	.	TGTGCCAGCAGTTTAGTAGGCAGGGGAGGATCTAACTATGGCTACACCTTC	CASSLVGRGGSNYGYTF
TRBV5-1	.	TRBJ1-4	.	TGCGCCAGCAGCTTGGTGGGGGACGTAGATGAAAAACTGTTTTTT	CASSLVGDVDEKLFF
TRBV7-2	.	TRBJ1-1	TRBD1	TGTGCCAGCAGCGCCGGGACAGGGGTAACACTGGAAGCTTTCTTT	CASSAGTGVTLEAFF
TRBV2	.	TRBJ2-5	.	TGTGCCAGCAGTGAGGACGGGGGGCGGACAGAGACCCAGTACTTC	CASSEDGGRTETQYF
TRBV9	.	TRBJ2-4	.	TGTGCCAGCAGCGTAGACCCAGGCAAGTCTAACATTCAGTACTTC	CASSVDPGKSNIQYF